The 20 T cell receptor beta chains reported below all come from one sample, sequenced in a study of cytomegalovirus exposure and HLA in healthy donors. 60 Vbeta and 13 Jbeta primers were used in PCR. Sequenced by immunoSEQ multiplex PCR; TCRdb stores in-frame clones only, minus some. The table records roughly 130,000 clones, over 60% of them present only once. The material sequenced was PBMCs. The source is a male donor in good health and CMV-seropositive.

This clone was detected once. The CDR3 DNA is TGTGCCAGCAGTTTAGAGGCCGTAGCGGGAACGCAGTATTTT. This codes for CASSLEAVAGTQYF. The chain joins TRBV27 to TRBJ2-3, with 8 bases matching TRBD2. There are 14 residues in the CDR3. Germline CDR1 MNHEY, CDR2 SMNVEV (reference sequence). V lost 2 bases, J lost 9 bases, and 7 bases stayed unmatched.

The chain uses TRBV7-2 and TRBJ1-2; tentative D call: TRBD1 (5 bases). The CDR3 consists of 13 residues. The V gene lost 4 bases and the J gene lost 2 bases, with 8 bases spanning the gap. The V gene's germline CDR1 is SGHTA and CDR2 FQGNSA. CDR3 sequence (DNA): TGTGCCAGCAGCTCCTCAGGGAACTATGGCTACACCTTC. Translation gives CASSSSGNYGYTF.

The V gene is TRBV5-4, the J gene TRBJ1-6; D is ambiguous. Trimming left V 1 base short and J 6 bases short, with 5 bases between. The length of the CDR3 is 13 residues. CDR1 and CDR2 from the germline V gene are SGHNT and YYREEE (reference sequence). The CDR3 DNA sequence: TGTGCCAGCAGCTTGACAGCTAATTCACCCCTCCACTTT. Translating it yields CASSLTANSPLHF.

This clone has only one observation. The chain links TRBV11-3 to TRBJ2-1, with 8 bases identical to TRBD2. CDR1 and CDR2 from the germline V gene are SGHNT and YENEEA. CDR3 size: 17 residues. J lost 2 bases, V lost 1 base, and 7 bases had no gene match. The chain's CDR3 is CASSLGPAGAAYNEQFF. CDR3 DNA: TGTGCCAGCAGCTTAGGTCCAGCGGGAGCGGCCTACAATGAGCAGTTCTTC.

This chain connects TRBV4-2 to TRBJ2-7, with D perhaps TRBD2 (5 bases). The germline gives CDR1 LGHNA, CDR2 YNFKEQ. With 2 bases removed from V and 2 bases from J, the gap between germline ends came to 10 bases. This CDR3 is built from 14 residues. In DNA, the CDR3 is TGTGCCAGCAGCCAAACTAGAGGTCCCTACGAGCAGTACTTC. It translates to CASSQTRGPYEQYF.

J is TRBJ1-1 and V is TRBV15, with TRBD1 identical over 7 bases. V gave up 5 bases and J gave up 4 bases; unmatched junction bases: 4. The length of the CDR3 is 13 residues. Germline CDR1 and CDR2: LNHNV and YYDKDF (reference sequence). The CDR3 region is CATSPDRATEAFF. DNA of the CDR3: TGTGCCACCAGCCCAGACAGGGCCACTGAAGCTTTCTTT. The variable domain in full, with the rest retrieved from reference TRBV15 and TRBJ1-1, is DAMVIQNPRYQVTQFGKPVTLSCSQTLNHNVMYWYQQKSSQAPKLLFHYYDKDFNNEADTPDNFQSRRPNTSFCFLDIRSPGLGDTAMYLCATSPDRATEAFFGQGTRLTVV.

A single count supports this clone. CDR3 in amino acids: CASSPRGGHYGYTF. The CDR3 DNA reads as TGCGCCAGCAGCCCGCGAGGGGGACACTATGGCTACACCTTC. V usage is TRBV5-1 and J usage is TRBJ1-2, with D possibly matching TRBD1 (6 bases). Deletions cut 4 bases from V and 3 bases from J, with 13 bases between. This CDR3 has 14 amino acids. Germline V gene data show CDR1 as SGHRS and CDR2 as YFSETQ.

The chain couples TRBV6-5 to TRBJ2-7, with 9 bases fitting TRBD1. CDR3 length: 15 amino acids. From germline, CDR1 is MNHEY and CDR2 SVGAGI. Trimming removed 2 bases from V and 4 bases from J; junction bases left unmatched: 6. CDR3 DNA: TGTGCCAGCAGTTACGCCCGGGACAGGGTTTACGAGCAGTACTTC. Its protein product is CASSYARDRVYEQYF.

This clone was seen a few times. This chain joins TRBV5-1 and TRBJ2-5; D not certain. The V gene's germline CDR1 is SGHRS and CDR2 YFSETQ. V shed 4 bases and J shed 4 bases, with 5 bases lying between them. The CDR3 has 11 amino acids. The CDR3 nucleotides are TGCGCCAGCAGCACCGGAGAGACCCAGTACTTC. Amino acids: CASSTGETQYF.

V and J are TRBV5-4 and TRBJ2-7; D gene ambiguous. CDR3 length: 13 residues. Trimming shortened V by 4 bases and J by 2 bases, and 10 bases separated the two germline ends. The germline V gene encodes CDR1 SGHNT and CDR2 YYREEE (reference sequence). CDR3 in amino acids: CASSQDIAYEQYF. CDR3 DNA sequence: TGTGCCAGCAGCCAAGACATCGCCTACGAGCAGTACTTC.

The V gene is TRBV7-9, the J gene TRBJ1-2, with 8 nucleotides matching TRBD1. Germline CDR1 and CDR2: SEHNR and FQNEAQ (reference sequence). The CDR3 is made up of 14 amino acids. The ends lost 7 bases at V and 2 bases at J; junction bases unmatched: 6. The CDR3 loop reads CASTFGTGNYGYTF. CDR3 in DNA: TGTGCCAGCACCTTTGGGACAGGAAACTATGGCTACACCTTC.

The chain couples TRBV27 to TRBJ1-2; D ambiguous. V lost 5 bases and J 5 bases, leaving 12 bases between the germline ends. Germline loops: CDR1 MNHEY, CDR2 SMNVEV (reference sequence). The length of the CDR3 is 13 residues. CDR3 sequence: CASSPRILYGYTF. CDR3 DNA: TGTGCCAGCAGTCCCCGTATTTTGTATGGCTACACCTTC.

The rearrangement uses TRBV5-1 and TRBJ2-7; 8 positions match TRBD2. Trimming removed 1 base from V and 0 bases from J; junction bases left unmatched: 3. Germline V lookup: CDR1 SGHRS, CDR2 YFSETQ. The length of the CDR3 is 15 residues. The CDR3 DNA reads as TGCGCCAGCAGCTTGATGGGGACTAGCTCCTACGAGCAGTACTTC. Translated: CASSLMGTSSYEQYF.

V gene TRBV7-9 combines with J gene TRBJ2-3, with a possible D match to TRBD2 (5 bases). Germline V CDR1 and CDR2: SEHNR, FQNEAQ (reference sequence). V was cut by 5 bases and J by 0 bases, with 12 bases left in between. The CDR3 is made up of 15 amino acids. DNA of the CDR3: TGTGCCAGCAGCCCCTTAGCGATAAGCACAGATACGCAGTATTTT. The encoded protein is CASSPLAISTDTQYF.

J is TRBJ1-5 and V is TRBV28; D not certain. Germline CDR1 is MDHEN and CDR2 is SYDVKM. Trimming took off 3 bases at V and 3 bases at J, with 12 bases between the two ends. CDR3 length equals 15 residues. The CDR3 DNA is TGTGCCAGCAGTTTTGCGCTAGGAATCAATCAGCCCCAGCATTTT. It yields the protein CASSFALGINQPQHF. The full variable domain, completed using reference TRBV28 and TRBJ1-5, is DVKVTQSSRYLVKRTGEKVFLECVQDMDHENMFWYRQDPGLGLRLIYFSYDVKMKEKGDIPEGYSVSREKKERFSLILESASTNQTSMYLCASSFALGINQPQHFGDGTRLSIL.

J is TRBJ2-5 and V is TRBV2; the match to TRBD1 covers 7 bases. Gene TRBJ2-7 matches the end of the DNA better, so the J call may be wrong. The CDR3 has 12 residues. Germline V lookup: CDR1 SNHLY, CDR2 FYNNEI. The CDR3 spells CASSATGDEQYF. The CDR3 nucleotides are TGTGCCAGCAGTGCTACAGGGGACGAGCAGTACTTC.

This chain joins TRBV28 and TRBJ1-1; a possible D gene is TRBD1 (6 bases). The CDR3 consists of 12 residues. The germline CDR1 and CDR2 sequences are MDHEN and SYDVKM. The V gene lost 3 bases and the J gene lost 9 bases, with 11 bases spanning the gap. Written as DNA, the CDR3 is TGTGCCAGCAGTTTTGGGCAGGGGCAAGCTTTCTTT. This codes for CASSFGQGQAFF.

The rearrangement joins TRBV7-9 to TRBJ2-7, with D tentatively TRBD1 (5 bases). Germline CDR1 reads SEHNR; CDR2 reads FQNEAQ (reference sequence). The CDR3 runs to 13 residues. The ends were cut back, 4 bases at V and 7 bases at J, with 14 bases in the middle. The CDR3 here is CASSYSTVGEQYF. CDR3 in DNA: TGTGCCAGCAGCTACTCGACAGTGGGGGAGCAGTACTTC.

The chain combines TRBV27 with TRBJ2-1, with D possibly being TRBD1 (6 bases). This CDR3 comprises 16 residues. Germline CDR1 reads MNHEY; CDR2 reads SMNVEV (reference sequence). V shed 9 bases and J shed 5 bases, with 23 bases lying between them. The CDR3 here is CASREGVRVGDNEQFF. CDR3 bases: TGTGCCAGTCGAGAGGGGGTTAGGGTAGGGGACAATGAGCAGTTCTTC.

This clone occurred a few times. This sequence joins TRBV5-1 and TRBJ2-2, with 8 bases matching TRBD2. The V gene's germline CDR1 is SGHRS and CDR2 YFSETQ. The CDR3 loop spans 13 amino acids. V was pared by 7 bases and J by 5 bases, with 4 bases of the junction left unmatched. This CDR3 is CASHPGGTGELFF. In DNA form, the CDR3 reads TGCGCCAGCCATCCGGGGGGGACCGGGGAGCTGTTTTTT.